The present entry profiles one T cell receptor beta chain with its context. Time point meaning: baseline pretreatment blood. Treatment of the sample: 15 Gy SBRT to primary tumor, nephrectomy 4 weeks later. Profiled with immunoSEQ multiplex PCR; TCRdb holds only in-frame clones, not every one. The table shows some 150,000 clones, with nearly 90% occurring only once. This specimen comes from a study of radiation and T cells in renal cell carcinoma. The sequence derives from a woman aged 45-60 years with renal cell carcinoma. Material: blood, obtained from a patient whose treatment included radiotherapy and nephrectomy.

The DNA of the CDR3 is TGTGCCAGCAGCTTAGGCCAGGGAGCTTCTCAGCCCCAGCATTTT. Its protein product is CASSLGQGASQPQHF. The chain combines TRBV13 with TRBJ1-5; tentatively, D is TRBD1 (5 bases). The V end was cut by 0 bases, the J end by 6 bases, with 12 bases between. The length of the CDR3 is 15 residues. Germline values: CDR1 PRHDT, CDR2 FYEKMQ (reference sequence).